The rows below give T cell receptor beta chains drawn from one sample of a study of CD8 T cells in ankylosing spondylitis. TCRdb re-analysed the 5' RACE reads in MiXCR, keeping a single row per CDR3 protein. This repertoire shows under 550,000 distinct CDR3 sequences, about 24% found once; its top ten account for 0.89%. The sample consisted of blood, either unsorted or a sorted T cell fraction (not recorded which). The receptors originated from a male donor with ankylosing spondylitis. CDR3s include the opening cysteine and the closing phenylalanine or tryptophan. The order of the fields is V gene, CDR3 protein.

V gene: TRBV7-2
CDR3 protein: CASSPHSSYNEQFF

V gene: TRBV20-1
CDR3 protein: CSAPNRDTGELFF

V gene: TRBV7-9
CDR3 protein: CASSKTGAVTGELFF

V gene: TRBV20-1
CDR3 protein: CSASVTGGSSYNSPLHF

V gene: TRBV12-3/TRBV12-4
CDR3 protein: CASSLWFSGSYNEQFF

V gene: TRBV6-1
CDR3 protein: CASLGGLVTDTQYF

V gene: TRBV2
CDR3 protein: CASEVYNEQFF

V gene: TRBV5-1
CDR3 protein: CASSFRDTNTEAFF

V gene: TRBV4-2
CDR3 protein: CASSQAANPTSDTQYF

V gene: TRBV15
CDR3 protein: CATSPGQDINQPQHF

V gene: TRBV5-1
CDR3 protein: CASARLTISYEQYF

V gene: TRBV20-1
CDR3 protein: CSARAPGSGADTQYF

V gene: TRBV6-1
CDR3 protein: CASTGLAASRNEQYF

V gene: TRBV12-3/TRBV12-4
CDR3 protein: CASSLSGDNQPQHF

V gene: TRBV10-2
CDR3 protein: CASSDEAPSGPGELFF

V gene: TRBV7-8
CDR3 protein: CASSLLPAATANMNTEAFF

V gene: TRBV20-1
CDR3 protein: CSARRLAGADTQYF

V gene: TRBV27
CDR3 protein: CASSYLGGQPYDGYTF

V gene: TRBV6-5
CDR3 protein: CASRYGGEDTQYF

V gene: TRBV7-9
CDR3 protein: CASSQDWDAYEQYF

V gene: TRBV12-3/TRBV12-4
CDR3 protein: CASTGPSGSTYNEQFF

V gene: TRBV9
CDR3 protein: CASSATLRGGSTEAFF

V gene: TRBV7-8
CDR3 protein: CASSLRGLGETQYF

V gene: TRBV7-2
CDR3 protein: CASSSGLTNYEQYF

V gene: TRBV11-3
CDR3 protein: CASSSRDRGSTNSPLHF

V gene: TRBV7-9
CDR3 protein: CASTGPEGEKLFF

V gene: TRBV12-3/TRBV12-4
CDR3 protein: CASSLGIQGREQFF

V gene: TRBV3-1
CDR3 protein: CASSQDRVTYNEQFF

V gene: TRBV11-2
CDR3 protein: CASSSRGRNTEAFF

V gene: TRBV5-1
CDR3 protein: CASSTDGPSKTEAFF

V gene: TRBV11-2
CDR3 protein: CASSLWQGADTQYF

V gene: TRBV12-3/TRBV12-4
CDR3 protein: CASHLGGDEQFF

V gene: TRBV12-3/TRBV12-4
CDR3 protein: CASSLDSGQGRQPQHF

V gene: TRBV5-1
CDR3 protein: CASSLLGSTNTQYF

V gene: TRBV27
CDR3 protein: CASSLSRLAGWRGDNEQFF

V gene: TRBV15
CDR3 protein: CATSRDLAGAGNEQFF

V gene: TRBV10-3
CDR3 protein: CAISEGQRERYNSPLHF

V gene: TRBV29-1
CDR3 protein: CSVEWANVLTF

V gene: TRBV12-3/TRBV12-4
CDR3 protein: CASSTGGANTGELFF

V gene: TRBV12-3/TRBV12-4
CDR3 protein: CASSLGDRGQGQPQHF

V gene: TRBV29-1
CDR3 protein: CSVGGGAGAFF

V gene: TRBV20-1
CDR3 protein: CSASPRQGYNSPLHF

V gene: TRBV27
CDR3 protein: CASTLAGHNEQFF

V gene: TRBV4-2
CDR3 protein: CASSQEYNEQFF

V gene: TRBV10-3
CDR3 protein: CAISESVGSTDTQYF

V gene: TRBV4-2
CDR3 protein: CASTRRVGGTEAFF

V gene: TRBV18
CDR3 protein: CASSPGIVEKLFF

V gene: TRBV12-3/TRBV12-4
CDR3 protein: CASRPGGGVYGYTF

V gene: TRBV5-1
CDR3 protein: CASSFTSGSGNEQFF

V gene: TRBV18
CDR3 protein: CASSAMGVKNIQYF

V gene: TRBV12-3/TRBV12-4
CDR3 protein: CASRIGTSNEQFF

V gene: TRBV24-1
CDR3 protein: CATSDPTGDNNEQFF

V gene: TRBV9
CDR3 protein: CASSVRLAGRDEQFF

V gene: TRBV7-2
CDR3 protein: CASSYDRFNEKLFF

V gene: TRBV6-1
CDR3 protein: CASRVGNYNEQFF

V gene: TRBV29-1
CDR3 protein: CSVDRTREQFF

V gene: TRBV12-3/TRBV12-4
CDR3 protein: CASRGTGRSNTGELFF

V gene: TRBV20-1
CDR3 protein: CSARAAGGFTEAFF